This T cell receptor (beta chain) appears in the sequencing data of a study of post-analysis software for immune sequencing data. Researchers reported that TCR beta cDNA libraries carried unique molecular identifiers. Around 500,000 cDNA molecules came from about 1 to 10 million T cells. Each CDR3 protein gets one entry after TCRdb re-called the PCR reads with MiXCR. The profile shows approximately 570,000 distinct CDR3 sequences, 44% of them singletons. Regarding the study as a whole: Clustering by F measure revealed strong co-clustering among samples prepared together in one batch. With TRBV5-6, TRBV5-1 and TRBV20-1 included, about five TRBV segments were more frequent in patients than in controls. In multiple sclerosis, normalized Chao1 diversity was significantly below that of controls.

As to this clonotype: Its antigen is undetermined.

This CDR3 spans 16 amino acids. In germline, CDR1 is SGHTA, CDR2 FQGNSA. V shed 3 bases, J shed 3 bases, and the junction held 9 bases outside the gene matches. Material for sequencing was blood. The sequence was collected from a girl between 5 and 17 years old with multiple sclerosis. V is TRBV7-2 and J is TRBJ1-2; 8 nucleotides agree with TRBD1. The CDR3 is CASSLRSDRGDYGYTF. Written as DNA, the CDR3 is TGTGCCAGCAGCTTGAGGAGCGACAGGGGAGACTATGGCTACACCTTC.